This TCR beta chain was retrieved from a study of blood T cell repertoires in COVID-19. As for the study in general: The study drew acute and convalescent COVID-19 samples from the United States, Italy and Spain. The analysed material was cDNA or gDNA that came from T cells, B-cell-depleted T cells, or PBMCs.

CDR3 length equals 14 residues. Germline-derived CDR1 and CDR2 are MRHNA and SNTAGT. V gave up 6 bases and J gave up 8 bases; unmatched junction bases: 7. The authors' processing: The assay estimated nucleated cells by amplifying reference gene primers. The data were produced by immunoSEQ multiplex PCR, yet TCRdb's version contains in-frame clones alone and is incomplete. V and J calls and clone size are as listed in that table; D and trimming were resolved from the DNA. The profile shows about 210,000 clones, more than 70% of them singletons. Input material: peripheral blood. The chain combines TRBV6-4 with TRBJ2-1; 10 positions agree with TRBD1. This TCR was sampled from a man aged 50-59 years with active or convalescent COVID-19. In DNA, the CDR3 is TGTGCCAGCAGGCTTTTCGGACAGGGGGATGAGCAGTTCTTC. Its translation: CASRLFGQGDEQFF.